The 9 T cell receptor beta chains below were found in one sample sequenced in a study of response to subunit inactivated influenza vaccine. From the RT-PCR reads, TCRdb called clonotypes with MiXCR, one entry per CDR3 protein. The repertoire has about 800,000 distinct CDR3 sequences, roughly 20% of them found once; the top ten carry roughly a tenth. Sequences were derived from PBMCs from blood, sampled roughly 5 days after vaccination. The source is a man in his fifties or sixties who received an inactivated influenza vaccine.

V usage is TRBV9 and J usage is TRBJ1-1, with D possibly being TRBD1 (6 bases). This CDR3 is 15 amino acids long. The germline V gene encodes CDR1 SGDLS and CDR2 YYNGEE. The V end lost 0 bases, the J end lost 1 base, and 10 bases lay between the germline ends. In DNA, the CDR3 is TGTGCCAGCAGCGTAGAGGGCAGGGGGAACACTGAAGCTTTCTTT. This sequence encodes CASSVEGRGNTEAFF.

The chain links TRBV7-9 to TRBJ2-1; 8 nucleotides match TRBD1. Germline CDR1 SEHNR, CDR2 FQNEAQ (reference sequence). J gave up 5 bases and V 4 bases, and 7 bases lay outside the gene matches. The CDR3 is 15 amino acids. The CDR3 loop is CASSSGTGTNNEQFF. The CDR3, as DNA: TGTGCCAGCAGCTCCGGGACAGGAACTAACAATGAGCAGTTCTTC. Full variable domain (remainder filled in from reference TRBV7-9 and TRBJ2-1): DTGVSQNPRHKITKRGQNVTFRCDPISEHNRLYWYRQTLGQGPEFLTYFQNEAQLEKSRLLSDRFSAERPKGSFSTLEIQRTEQGDSAMYLCASSSGTGTNNEQFFGPGTRLTVL.

This clonotype was recorded at least ten times. The chain couples TRBV6-5 to TRBJ2-5; D is perhaps TRBD2 (5 bases). V shed 9 bases and J shed 0 bases, with 8 bases lying between them. CDR3 size: 12 residues. Germline V gene sequence: CDR1 MNHEY, CDR2 SVGAGI. CDR3 residues: CASTGNQETQYF. The CDR3 DNA reads as TGTGCCAGTACGGGAAACCAAGAGACCCAGTACTTC.

The chain couples TRBV7-9 to TRBJ2-5; 8 bases fit TRBD1. Unmatched junction bases numbered 10, after V lost 5 bases and J lost 5 bases. CDR1 is SEHNR, CDR2 FQNEAQ, per germline (reference sequence). This CDR3 comprises 15 residues. In nucleotides, the CDR3 is TGTGCCAGCAGCCGACCGACAGGGGAGCGGGAGACCCAGTACTTC. This sequence encodes CASSRPTGERETQYF.

This clonotype appeared a few times. This chain connects TRBV15 to TRBJ2-7; maybe TRBD1 (5 bases). Germline V lookup: CDR1 LNHNV, CDR2 YYDKDF (reference sequence). With 5 bases removed from V and 8 bases from J, the gap between germline ends came to 13 bases. The CDR3 loop spans 12 amino acids. CDR3 amino acids: CATSGAGPQQYF. CDR3 DNA: TGTGCCACCAGCGGAGCAGGGCCCCAGCAGTACTTC. Full variable domain (outside the CDR3, taken from reference TRBV15 and TRBJ2-7): DAMVIQNPRYQVTQFGKPVTLSCSQTLNHNVMYWYQQKSSQAPKLLFHYYDKDFNNEADTPDNFQSRRPNTSFCFLDIRSPGLGDTAMYLCATSGAGPQQYFGPGTRLTVT.

The table lists this clonotype with a few counts. V gene TRBV12-3 or TRBV12-4 combines with J gene TRBJ1-6, with 9 nucleotides matching TRBD1. The CDR3 length is 14 residues. The ends lost 5 bases at V and 10 bases at J; junction bases unmatched: 6. The CDR3 is CASSPGQGSSPLHF. CDR3 coding DNA: TGTGCCAGCAGTCCGGGACAGGGCAGCTCACCCCTCCACTTT.

This clonotype was counted ten times or more. This chain uses TRBV5-1 with TRBJ2-1; 9 positions agree with TRBD1. This CDR3 region has 15 residues. The junction had 10 bases not matched to a gene; V was cut back by 3 bases and J by 9 bases. Germline V gene lookup returns CDR1 SGHRS and CDR2 YFSETQ. The CDR3 sequence is CASSWEQGAMGEQFF. In nucleotides, the CDR3 is TGCGCCAGCAGCTGGGAACAGGGGGCAATGGGTGAGCAGTTCTTC.

V is TRBV5-1 and J is TRBJ1-4; 9 bases fit TRBD1. Germline CDR1 SGHRS, CDR2 YFSETQ. The CDR3 spans 15 residues. Trimming cost V 3 bases and J 8 bases; bases outside gene matches: 8. The CDR3, as DNA: TGCGCCAGCAGCTGGGGGACAGGGCGGGACGAAAAACTGTTTTTT. It encodes CASSWGTGRDEKLFF.

V is TRBV3-1 and J is TRBJ1-4; TRBD1 matches 7 bases. In germline, CDR1 is LGHDT, CDR2 YNNKEL (reference sequence). V trimming: 3 bases; J trimming: 9 bases; junction bases outside the gene matches: 7. The CDR3 consists of 14 residues. The CDR3 nucleotides read TGTGCCAGCAGCCAGGGGACAGTCTTAAAAAAACTGTTTTTT. It is translated as CASSQGTVLKKLFF.